This T cell receptor (beta chain) was obtained from a study of regulatory T cells in long-lasting Graves disease. For TCR beta, libraries came from iRepertoire HTBI primers and Arm-PCR of CDR3 regions. Each CDR3 protein gets one entry after TCRdb re-called the multiplex PCR reads with MiXCR. The sample contains 350,000 to 450,000 distinct CDR3 sequences, roughly 20% of which appear only once. V was clipped by 6 bases and J by 5 bases; unmatched bases: 13. The CDR3 consists of 17 residues. Germline V gene lookup returns CDR1 MRHNA and CDR2 SNTAGT. Time point given: persistent/refractory GD, antithyroid drugs over 5 years with positive TRAb. The TCR library was prepared using RNA isolated from PBMCs. In each case, Graves' disease was diagnosed per American Thyroid Association guidelines.

The chain links TRBV6-4 to TRBJ1-6; the match to TRBD1 covers 7 bases. This receptor was taken from a woman between 40 and 50 years old with Graves disease. This specimen was peripheral blood mononuclear cells (PBMCs), taken when the disease was refractory, from a patient treated with antithyroid drugs. CDR3 nucleotides: TGTGCCAGCAGGCCGGATGATAACAGGGGCGATAATTCACCCCTCCACTTT. Its translation is CASRPDDNRGDNSPLHF.